This T cell receptor beta chain stems from a study of cytomegalovirus exposure and HLA in healthy donors. Study-wide results and limits: Previous analysis showed most TCR beta V segments were productive about 87% or about 30% of the time.

Both 60 Vbeta primers and 13 Jbeta primers went into the PCR. The assay was immunoSEQ multiplex PCR, and TCRdb's table has in-frame clones only and misses some. The sample carries 150,000 or so clones, roughly 73% recorded once. Germline CDR1 MDHEN, CDR2 SYDVKM. The CDR3 is made up of 15 amino acids. V gave up 7 bases and J gave up 3 bases, with 19 bases separating them. Concerning this clone: Its specificity is unknown.

The gene calls are TRBV28 and TRBJ2-7, with TRBD2 as a possible D gene (6 bases). The TCR was taken from a man between 18 and 29 years old in good health and CMV-seropositive. The sample was PBMCs. The CDR3 DNA sequence: TGTGCCAGCACACTCGGGACTTCCCTATTCTACGAGCAGTACTTC. Translating it yields CASTLGTSLFYEQYF.